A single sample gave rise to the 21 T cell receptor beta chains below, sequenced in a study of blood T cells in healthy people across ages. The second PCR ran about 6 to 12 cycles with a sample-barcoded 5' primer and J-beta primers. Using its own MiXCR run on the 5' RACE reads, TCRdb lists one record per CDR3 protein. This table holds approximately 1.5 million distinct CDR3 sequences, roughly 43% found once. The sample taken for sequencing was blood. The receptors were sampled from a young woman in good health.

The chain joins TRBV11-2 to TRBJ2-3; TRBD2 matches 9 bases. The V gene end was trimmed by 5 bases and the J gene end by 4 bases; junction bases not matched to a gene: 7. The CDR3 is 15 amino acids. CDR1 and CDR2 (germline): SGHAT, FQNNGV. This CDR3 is CASSPSGMVADTQYF. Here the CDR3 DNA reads TGTGCCAGCAGCCCTAGCGGGATGGTGGCAGATACGCAGTATTTT.

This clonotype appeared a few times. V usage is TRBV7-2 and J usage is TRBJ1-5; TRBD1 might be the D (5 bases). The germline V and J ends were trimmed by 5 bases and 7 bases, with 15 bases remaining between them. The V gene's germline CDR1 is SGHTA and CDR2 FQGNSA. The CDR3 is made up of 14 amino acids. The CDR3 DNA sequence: TGTGCCAGCAGCCCCGGACGGGGGGGGCAGCCCCAGCATTTT. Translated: CASSPGRGGQPQHF. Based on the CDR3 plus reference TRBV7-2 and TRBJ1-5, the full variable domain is GAGVSQSPSNKVTEKGKDVELRCDPISGHTALYWYRQSLGQGLEFLIYFQGNSAPDKSGLPSDRFSAERTGGSVSTLTIQRTQQEDSAVYLCASSPGRGGQPQHFGDGTRLSIL.

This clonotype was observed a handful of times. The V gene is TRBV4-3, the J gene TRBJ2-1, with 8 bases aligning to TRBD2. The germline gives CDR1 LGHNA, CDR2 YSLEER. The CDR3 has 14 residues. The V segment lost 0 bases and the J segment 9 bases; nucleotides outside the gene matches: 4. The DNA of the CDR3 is TGCGCCAGCAGCCAAGATGCGGGGGGAATTGAGCAGTTCTTC. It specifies CASSQDAGGIEQFF.

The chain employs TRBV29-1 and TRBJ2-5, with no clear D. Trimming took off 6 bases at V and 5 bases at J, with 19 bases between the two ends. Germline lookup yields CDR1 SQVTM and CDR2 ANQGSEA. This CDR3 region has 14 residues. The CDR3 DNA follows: TGCAGCGTCGGGCGGAGCCTCATTAAGGAGACCCAGTACTTC. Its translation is CSVGRSLIKETQYF.

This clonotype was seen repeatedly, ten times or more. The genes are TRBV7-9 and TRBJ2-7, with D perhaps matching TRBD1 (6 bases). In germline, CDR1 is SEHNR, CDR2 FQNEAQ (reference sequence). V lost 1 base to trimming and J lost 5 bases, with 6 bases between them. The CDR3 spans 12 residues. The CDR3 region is CASSLDRDEQYF. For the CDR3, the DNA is TGTGCCAGCAGCTTAGACAGGGACGAGCAGTACTTC.

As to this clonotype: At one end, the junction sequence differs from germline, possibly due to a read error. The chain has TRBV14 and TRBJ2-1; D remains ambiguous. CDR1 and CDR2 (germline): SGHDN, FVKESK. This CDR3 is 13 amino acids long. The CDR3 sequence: CAGSQALNNEQFF. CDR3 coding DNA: TGTGCCGGCAGCCAAGCTTTAAACAATGAGCAGTTCTTC.

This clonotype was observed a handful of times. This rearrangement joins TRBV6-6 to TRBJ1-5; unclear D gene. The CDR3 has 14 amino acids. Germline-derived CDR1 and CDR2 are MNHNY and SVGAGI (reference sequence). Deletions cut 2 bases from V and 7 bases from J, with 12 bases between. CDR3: CASSYEHPGQPQHF. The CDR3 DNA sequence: TGTGCCAGCAGTTACGAACATCCAGGACAGCCCCAGCATTTT.

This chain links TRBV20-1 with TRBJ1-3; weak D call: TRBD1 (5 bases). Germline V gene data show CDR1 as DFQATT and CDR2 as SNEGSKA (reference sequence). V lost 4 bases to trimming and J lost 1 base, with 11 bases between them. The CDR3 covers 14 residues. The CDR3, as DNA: TGCAGTGCTACCGGGACGCCTTCTGGAAACACCATATATTTT. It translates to CSATGTPSGNTIYF.

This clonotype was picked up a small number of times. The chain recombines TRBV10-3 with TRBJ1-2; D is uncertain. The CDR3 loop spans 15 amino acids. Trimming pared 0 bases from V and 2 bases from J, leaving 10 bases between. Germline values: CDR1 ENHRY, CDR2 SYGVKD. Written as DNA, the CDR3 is TGTGCCATCAGTGAGTCAGGAAGCATCAACTATGGCTACACCTTC. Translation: CAISESGSINYGYTF.

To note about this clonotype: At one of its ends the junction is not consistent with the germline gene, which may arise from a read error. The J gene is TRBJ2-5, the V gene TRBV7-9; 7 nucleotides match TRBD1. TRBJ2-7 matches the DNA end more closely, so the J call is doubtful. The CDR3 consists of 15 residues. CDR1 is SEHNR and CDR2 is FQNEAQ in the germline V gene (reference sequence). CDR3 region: CASSIAGTVTYEQYF. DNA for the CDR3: TGTGCCAGCAGCATAGCCGGGACAGTAACCTACGAGCAGTACTTC.

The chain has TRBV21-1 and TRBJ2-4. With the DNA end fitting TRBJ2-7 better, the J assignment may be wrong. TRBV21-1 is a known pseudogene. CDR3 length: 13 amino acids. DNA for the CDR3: TGTGCCAGCAGCAAACTCGTTTCCTACGAGCAGTACTTC. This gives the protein CASSKLVSYEQYF.

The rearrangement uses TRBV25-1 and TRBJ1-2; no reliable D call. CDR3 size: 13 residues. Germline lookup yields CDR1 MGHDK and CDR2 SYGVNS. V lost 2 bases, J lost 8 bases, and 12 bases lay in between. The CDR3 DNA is TGTGCCAGCAGTGAAATGTCGGCCGGCGGCTACACCTTC. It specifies CASSEMSAGGYTF.

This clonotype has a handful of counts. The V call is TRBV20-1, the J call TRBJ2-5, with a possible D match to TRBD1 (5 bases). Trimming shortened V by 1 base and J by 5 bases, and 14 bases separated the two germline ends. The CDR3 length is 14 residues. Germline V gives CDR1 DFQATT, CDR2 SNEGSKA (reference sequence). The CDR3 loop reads CSARGGRAKETQYF. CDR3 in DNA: TGCAGTGCTAGAGGGGGCAGGGCTAAGGAGACCCAGTACTTC.

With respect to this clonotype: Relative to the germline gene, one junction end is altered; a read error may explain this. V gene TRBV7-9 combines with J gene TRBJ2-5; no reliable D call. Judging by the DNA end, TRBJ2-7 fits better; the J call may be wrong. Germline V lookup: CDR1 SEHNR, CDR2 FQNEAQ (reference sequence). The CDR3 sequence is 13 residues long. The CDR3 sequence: CASSSIGPFEQYF. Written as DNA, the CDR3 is TGTGCCAGTAGCTCAATAGGCCCCTTCGAGCAGTACTTC.

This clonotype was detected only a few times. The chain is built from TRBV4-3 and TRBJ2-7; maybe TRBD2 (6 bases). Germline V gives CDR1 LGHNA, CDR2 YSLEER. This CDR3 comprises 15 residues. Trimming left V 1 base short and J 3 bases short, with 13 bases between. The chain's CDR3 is CASSQVRDFNYEQYF. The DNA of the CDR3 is TGCGCCAGCAGCCAAGTGCGGGACTTTAACTACGAGCAGTACTTC.

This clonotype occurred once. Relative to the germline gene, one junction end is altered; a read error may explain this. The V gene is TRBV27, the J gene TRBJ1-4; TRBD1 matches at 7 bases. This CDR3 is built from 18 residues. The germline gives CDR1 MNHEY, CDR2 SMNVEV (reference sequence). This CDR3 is CASSLCAQGGAAVEKLFF. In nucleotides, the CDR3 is TGCGCCAGCAGTTTATGTGCGCAGGGGGGAGCTGCGGTGGAAAAACTGTTTTTT.

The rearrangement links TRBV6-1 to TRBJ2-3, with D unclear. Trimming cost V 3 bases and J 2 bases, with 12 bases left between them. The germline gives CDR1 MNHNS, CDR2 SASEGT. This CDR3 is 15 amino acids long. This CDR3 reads CASSDFLQHTDTQYF. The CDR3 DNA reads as TGTGCCAGCAGTGATTTCCTCCAACACACAGATACGCAGTATTTT.

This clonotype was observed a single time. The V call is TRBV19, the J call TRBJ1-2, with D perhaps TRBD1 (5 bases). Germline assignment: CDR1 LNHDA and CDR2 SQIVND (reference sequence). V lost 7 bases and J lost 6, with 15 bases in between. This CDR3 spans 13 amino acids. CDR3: CASTPTVGHGYTF. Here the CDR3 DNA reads TGTGCCAGTACCCCGACAGTCGGTCATGGCTACACCTTC. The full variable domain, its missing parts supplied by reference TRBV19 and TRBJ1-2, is DGGITQSPKYLFRKEGQNVTLSCEQNLNHDAMYWYRQDPGQGLRLIYYSQIVNDFQKGDIAEGYSVSREKKESFPLTVTSAQKNPTAFYLCASTPTVGHGYTFGSGTRLTVV.

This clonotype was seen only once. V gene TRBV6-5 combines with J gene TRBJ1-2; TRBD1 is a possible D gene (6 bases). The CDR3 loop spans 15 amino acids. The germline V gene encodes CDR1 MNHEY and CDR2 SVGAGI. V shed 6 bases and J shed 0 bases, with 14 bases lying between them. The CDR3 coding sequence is TGTGCCAGCAGCACCTGGGACACTCCTAACTATGGCTACACCTTC. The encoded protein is CASSTWDTPNYGYTF.

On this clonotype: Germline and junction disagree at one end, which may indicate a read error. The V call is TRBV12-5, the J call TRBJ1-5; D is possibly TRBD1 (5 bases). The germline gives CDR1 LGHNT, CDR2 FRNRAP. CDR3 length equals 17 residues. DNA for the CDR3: TGTGCTAGTGGCCTACGTCCCGGGACCCTCGAAACTCAGCCCCGGCATTTT. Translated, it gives CASGLRPGTLETQPRHF.

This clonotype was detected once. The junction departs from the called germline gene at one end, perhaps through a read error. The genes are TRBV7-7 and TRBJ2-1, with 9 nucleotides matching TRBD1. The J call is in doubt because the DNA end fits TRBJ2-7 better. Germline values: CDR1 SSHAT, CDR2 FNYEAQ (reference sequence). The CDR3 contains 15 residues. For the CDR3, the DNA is TGTGCTAGCAGCATGGGGACAGGGTCCTACAATGAGCAGTACTTC. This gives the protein CASSMGTGSYNEQYF.